The 26 T cell receptor beta chains reported below all come from one sample, sequenced in a study of shared clonotypes between healthy human individuals. Sequencing was performed with immunoSEQ multiplex PCR; in TCRdb, only in-frame clones are kept and a portion is missing. The table records about 2.4 million clones, approximately 92% of them present only once. Specimen: naive CD4+ T cells sorted from blood. As to subset: CD45RA+ positively selected. The receptors derive from a man aged 18 to 35 in good health.

CDR3: CASSPWAKGSLAKNIQYF. For the CDR3, the DNA is TGTGCCAGCTCACCATGGGCTAAGGGCTCCCTCGCCAAAAACATTCAGTACTTC. This chain connects TRBV18 to TRBJ2-4; D uncertain. V lost 2 bases, J lost 1 base, and 18 bases lay in between. Germline V gene data show CDR1 as KGHSH and CDR2 as LQKENI. The CDR3 loop spans 18 amino acids.

V and J are TRBV7-2 and TRBJ2-7, with 12 bases fitting TRBD2. V shed 4 bases, J shed 9 bases, and the junction held 13 bases outside the gene matches. The CDR3 runs to 16 residues. Germline V gene lookup returns CDR1 SGHTA and CDR2 FQGNSA. CDR3 nucleotides: TGTGCCAGCAGCTCCGGGTGGCTAGCGGGGGGGAAGAGGCAGTACTTC. Protein product: CASSSGWLAGGKRQYF.

This chain connects TRBV28 to TRBJ2-7; D not resolved. Germline loops: CDR1 MDHEN, CDR2 SYDVKM. The CDR3 contains 13 residues. V lost 7 bases, J lost 2 bases, and 12 bases lay in between. CDR3 protein: CASTHGQTYEQYF. CDR3 nucleotide sequence: TGTGCCAGCACCCATGGGCAGACCTACGAGCAGTACTTC.

V gene TRBV5-1 combines with J gene TRBJ2-1; tentatively, D is TRBD2 (6 bases). V was clipped by 6 bases and J by 7 bases, with 14 bases between them. The CDR3 is made up of 13 amino acids. CDR1 is SGHRS, CDR2 YFSETQ, per germline. CDR3 DNA sequence: TGCGCCAGCAATTTGGCTGGGAGGAATGAGCAGTTCTTC. Amino acid sequence: CASNLAGRNEQFF.

V is TRBV7-9 and J is TRBJ2-5, with 13 bases lining up with TRBD2. V shed 5 bases and J 7 bases; nucleotides not matched to a gene: 13. Germline CDR1 and CDR2: SEHNR and FQNEAQ (reference sequence). CDR3 length: 17 amino acids. The CDR3 is CASSPRTSGGPEGTQYF. CDR3 sequence (DNA): TGTGCCAGCAGCCCAAGGACTAGCGGGGGTCCGGAAGGGACCCAGTACTTC.

The chain employs TRBV5-1 and TRBJ1-3; no definite D call. The germline V and J ends were trimmed by 4 bases and 0 bases, with 8 bases remaining between them. The CDR3 is made up of 14 amino acids. CDR1 SGHRS and CDR2 YFSETQ come from the germline V gene. The CDR3 DNA reads TGCGCCAGCAGCAAGGAGAGCTCTGGAAACACCATATATTTT. It encodes CASSKESSGNTIYF.

With respect to this clone: Other DNA sequences within the sample encode an identical CDR3. The chain couples TRBV30 to TRBJ1-2, with D uncertain. Germline V lookup: CDR1 GTSNPN, CDR2 SVGIG (reference sequence). The V and J ends lost 0 bases and 5 bases respectively, with 7 bases between them. CDR3 length: 12 residues. The CDR3, as DNA: TGTGCCTGGAGTGTAGGCGGGTATGGCTACACCTTC. Encoded protein: CAWSVGGYGYTF.

The chain has TRBV6-1 and TRBJ2-3; 11 positions match TRBD1. J was trimmed by 3 bases and V by 4 bases; bases with no gene match: 6. The CDR3 contains 16 residues. Germline values: CDR1 MNHNS, CDR2 SASEGT. The chain's CDR3 is CASSAAGTGGTDTQYF. The CDR3 DNA sequence: TGTGCCAGCAGTGCCGCCGGGACAGGGGGAACAGATACGCAGTATTTT.

The chain's CDR3 is CASSEHRQTDTQYF. The DNA of the CDR3 is TGCGCCAGCAGTGAACACAGGCAAACAGATACGCAGTATTTT. The chain joins TRBV10-1 to TRBJ2-3; the D gene is possibly TRBD1 (5 bases). Germline-derived CDR1 and CDR2 are WNHNN and SYGVQD (reference sequence). V was pared by 3 bases and J by 3 bases, with 10 bases between. The CDR3 runs to 14 residues.

CDR3 sequence reads: CAIREGSVETQYF. The DNA for the CDR3 is TGTGCCATCAGAGAAGGGAGTGTTGAGACCCAGTACTTC. This chain links TRBV10-3 with TRBJ2-5; TRBD2 might be the D (5 bases). Germline V gives CDR1 ENHRY, CDR2 SYGVKD. V was pared by 6 bases and J by 5 bases, with 13 bases between. This CDR3 is built from 13 residues.

The CDR3 nucleotides read TGTGCCAGCAGCTTAGAACCCCAGACTAGCGGGAGGTTGGCGCAAGAGACCCAGTACTTC. The encoded protein is CASSLEPQTSGRLAQETQYF. The chain joins TRBV11-2 to TRBJ2-5, with 13 bases aligning to TRBD2. This CDR3 spans 20 amino acids. The V gene's germline CDR1 is SGHAT and CDR2 FQNNGV. V was pared by 0 bases and J by 2 bases, with 12 bases of the junction left unmatched.

This clone was observed once. At one end the junction does not follow the germline gene, possibly because of a read error. This sample includes further DNA sequences coding for the same CDR3. This chain's CDR3 is CASSPQGGGTDTQYF. CDR3 nucleotide sequence: TGTGCCAGCTCCCCACAGGGCGGGGGCACAGATACGCAGTATTTT. The gene calls are TRBV18 and TRBJ2-3, with D perhaps TRBD1 or TRBD2 (6 bases each). CDR1 is KGHSH, CDR2 LQKENI, per germline. The CDR3 loop spans 15 amino acids.

The chain has TRBV19 and TRBJ2-4, with 9 nucleotides matching TRBD1. The ends lost 5 bases at V and 8 bases at J; junction bases unmatched: 7. Germline CDR1 LNHDA, CDR2 SQIVND (reference sequence). The CDR3 length is 14 residues. The CDR3 sequence: CASSPQGAIDIQYF. The CDR3, as DNA: TGTGCCAGTAGTCCACAGGGGGCTATAGACATTCAGTACTTC.

CDR3 protein: CASSLDGRTSTDTQYF. DNA of the CDR3: TGCGCCAGCAGCTTGGATGGGCGCACTAGCACAGATACGCAGTATTTT. This chain uses TRBV5-1 with TRBJ2-3; D uncertain. Germline values: CDR1 SGHRS, CDR2 YFSETQ. V shed 0 bases and J shed 0 bases, with 11 bases lying between them. The CDR3 has 16 amino acids.

The genes are TRBV6-4 and TRBJ1-1; D is unclear. The ends were cut back, 1 base at V and 4 bases at J, with 10 bases in the middle. Per the germline V gene, CDR1 is MRHNA and CDR2 is SNTAGT. CDR3 size: 14 residues. For the CDR3, the DNA is TGTGCCAGCAGTGACTTCCCGGGTGGCACTGAAGCTTTCTTT. Its translation is CASSDFPGGTEAFF.

This sequence joins TRBV5-4 and TRBJ2-4, with 11 nucleotides matching TRBD1. V gave up 4 bases and J gave up 7 bases; unmatched junction bases: 1. The CDR3 spans 13 residues. Looked up from germline, CDR1 is SGHNT and CDR2 is YYREEE (reference sequence). DNA for the CDR3: TGTGCCAGCAGCCGGACAGGGGGCAACATTCAGTACTTC. Encoded protein: CASSRTGGNIQYF.

The gene calls are TRBV2 and TRBJ2-1, with 8 positions matching TRBD1. The CDR3 length is 15 residues. Per germline, CDR1 SNHLY and CDR2 FYNNEI. With V trimmed by 4 bases and J by 6 bases, 8 bases remained unmatched. The CDR3 reads CASSGQGARGNEQFF. In DNA form, the CDR3 reads TGTGCCAGCAGTGGTCAGGGGGCACGTGGCAATGAGCAGTTCTTC. The variable domain in full, completed from reference TRBV2 and TRBJ2-1, reads EPEVTQTPSHQVTQMGQEVILRCVPISNHLYFYWYRQILGQKVEFLVSFYNNEISEKSEIFDDQFSVERPDGSNFTLKIRSTKLEDSAMYFCASSGQGARGNEQFFGPGTRLTVL.

This clone came up once. V and J are TRBV7-2 and TRBJ2-7; D remains unclear. Looked up from germline, CDR1 is SGHTA and CDR2 is FQGNSA. The CDR3 is 13 amino acids. The V end was cut by 1 base, the J end by 3 bases, with 7 bases between. The CDR3 DNA is TGTGCCAGCAGCTTAGAGGTCTACTACGAGCAGTACTTC. Amino acids: CASSLEVYYEQYF.

The chain combines TRBV5-4 with TRBJ2-7; possibly TRBD1 for D (6 bases). The ends were cut back, 4 bases at V and 0 bases at J, with 17 bases in the middle. There are 16 residues in the CDR3. Looked up from germline, CDR1 is SGHNT and CDR2 is YYREEE (reference sequence). CDR3 sequence: CASSQASDRNSYEQYF. The CDR3, as DNA: TGTGCCAGCAGCCAAGCTTCTGACAGGAACTCCTACGAGCAGTACTTC.

This clone was detected only a few times. Other nucleotide sequences from this sample produce the same CDR3. The gene calls are TRBV5-1 and TRBJ2-3; D is unclear. CDR1 and CDR2 from the germline V gene are SGHRS and YFSETQ. Deletions cut 3 bases from V and 0 bases from J, with 5 bases between. The CDR3 is made up of 13 amino acids. The CDR3 sequence: CASSSGSTDTQYF. DNA for the CDR3: TGCGCCAGCAGCTCCGGGAGCACAGATACGCAGTATTTT.

The V gene is TRBV7-3, the J gene TRBJ2-2; D unresolved. The CDR3 loop spans 15 amino acids. Trimming shortened V by 5 bases and J by 2 bases, and 12 bases separated the two germline ends. Germline V CDR1 and CDR2: SGHTA, FQGTGA. CDR3: CASSGPALNTGELFF. For the CDR3, the DNA is TGTGCCAGCAGCGGACCAGCCCTAAACACCGGGGAGCTGTTTTTT.

The chain combines TRBV5-1 with TRBJ2-7; 10 bases are a match to TRBD1. This CDR3 has 15 amino acids. Trimming removed 4 bases from V and 4 bases from J; junction bases left unmatched: 8. The germline V gene has CDR1 SGHRS and CDR2 YFSETQ. CDR3 bases: TGCGCCAGCAGCGCGACCGGGACAGGGGTATACGAGCAGTACTTC. Protein: CASSATGTGVYEQYF.

V gene TRBV12-5 combines with J gene TRBJ2-1, with D possibly TRBD2 on 6 matching bases. Germline V gene sequence: CDR1 LGHNT, CDR2 FRNRAP. This CDR3 comprises 19 residues. Trimming cost V 0 bases and J 3 bases, with 21 bases left between them. The CDR3: CASGLVPLMAGIFYNEQFF. The CDR3 region has the DNA TGTGCTAGTGGTTTGGTACCCCTAATGGCGGGGATCTTCTACAATGAGCAGTTCTTC.

The rearrangement links TRBV28 to TRBJ1-1; D gene unclear. The germline CDR1 and CDR2 sequences are MDHEN and SYDVKM. With 5 bases removed from V and 10 bases from J, the gap between germline ends came to 14 bases. This CDR3 is built from 12 residues. CDR3 bases: TGTGCCAGCAGTGCCACCTGGGTGGGAGCTTTCTTT. Translated, it gives CASSATWVGAFF.

The chain combines TRBV6-6 with TRBJ1-4; perhaps TRBD1 as D (5 bases). Trimming cost V 4 bases and J 4 bases, with 16 bases left between them. Looked up from germline, CDR1 is MNHNY and CDR2 is SVGAGI (reference sequence). The CDR3 sequence is 16 residues long. The CDR3 bases are TGTGCCAGCAGTTCTCCCCTGGGGACCCTTAATGAAAAACTGTTTTTT. It specifies CASSSPLGTLNEKLFF.

The gene calls are TRBV7-6 and TRBJ1-4; D might be TRBD1 (6 bases). The germline V gene has CDR1 SGHVS and CDR2 FNYEAQ. V was pared by 0 bases and J by 7 bases, with 12 bases between. This CDR3 has 15 residues. CDR3 DNA sequence: TGTGCCAGCAGCTTAGCGCAGGGGATCGCTGAAAAACTGTTTTTT. It specifies CASSLAQGIAEKLFF. Together with reference TRBV7-6 and TRBJ1-4, the CDR3 gives the full variable domain: GAGVSQSPRYKVTKRGQDVALRCDPISGHVSLYWYRQALGQGPEFLTYFNYEAQQDKSGLPNDRFSAERPEGSISTLTIQRTEQRDSAMYRCASSLAQGIAEKLFFGSGTQLSVL.